This TCR beta chain came from a study of blood T cell repertoires in COVID-19. Overall study context: PBMCs, B-cell-depleted T cells, or T cells provided the cDNA or gDNA that made up the material.

Assay used: immunoSEQ multiplex PCR; TCRdb lists only in-frame clones, some missing. The table records about 59,000 clones, roughly 80% of them present only once. Germline CDR1 reads MGHDK; CDR2 reads SYGVNS. V lost 2 bases to trimming and J lost 1 base; unmatched junction nucleotides: 8. The CDR3 has 17 amino acids. The rearrangement links TRBV25-1 to TRBJ2-5, with 9 bases fitting TRBD1. Specimen: peripheral blood. The TCR comes from a woman aged 45-65 years with active or convalescent COVID-19. The CDR3 spells CASSEPPSTGGQETQYF. The CDR3 DNA sequence: TGTGCCAGCAGTGAACCACCGTCGACAGGGGGCCAAGAGACCCAGTACTTC.